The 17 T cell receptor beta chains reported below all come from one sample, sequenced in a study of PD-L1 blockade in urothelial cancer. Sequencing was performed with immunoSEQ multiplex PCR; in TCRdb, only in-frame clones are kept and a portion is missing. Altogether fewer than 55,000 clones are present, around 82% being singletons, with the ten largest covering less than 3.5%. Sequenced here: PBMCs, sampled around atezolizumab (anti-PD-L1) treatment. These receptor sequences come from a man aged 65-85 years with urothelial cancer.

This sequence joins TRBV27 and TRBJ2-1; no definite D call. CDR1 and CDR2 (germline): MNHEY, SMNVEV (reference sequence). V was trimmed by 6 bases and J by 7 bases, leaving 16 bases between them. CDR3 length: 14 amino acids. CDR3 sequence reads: CASSPSRVRNEQFF. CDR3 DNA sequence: TGTGCCAGCAGCCCCTCTAGAGTAAGGAATGAGCAGTTCTTC.

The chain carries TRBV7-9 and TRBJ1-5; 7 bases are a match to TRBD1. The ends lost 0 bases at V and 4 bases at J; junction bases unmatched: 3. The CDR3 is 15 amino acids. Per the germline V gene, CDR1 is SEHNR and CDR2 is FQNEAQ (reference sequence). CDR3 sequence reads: CASSLATGLNQPQHF. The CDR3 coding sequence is TGTGCCAGCAGCTTAGCGACAGGGCTAAATCAGCCCCAGCATTTT. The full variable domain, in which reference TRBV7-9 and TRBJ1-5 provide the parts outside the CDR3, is DTGVSQNPRHKITKRGQNVTFRCDPISEHNRLYWYRQTLGQGPEFLTYFQNEAQLEKSRLLSDRFSAERPKGSFSTLEIQRTEQGDSAMYLCASSLATGLNQPQHFGDGTRLSIL.

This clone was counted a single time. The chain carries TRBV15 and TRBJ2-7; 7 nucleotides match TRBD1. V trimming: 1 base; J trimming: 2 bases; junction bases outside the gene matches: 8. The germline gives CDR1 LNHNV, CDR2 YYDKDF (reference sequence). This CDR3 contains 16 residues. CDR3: CATSRADRNSAYEQYF. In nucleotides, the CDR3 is TGTGCCACCAGCAGAGCGGACAGGAACTCAGCCTACGAGCAGTACTTC.

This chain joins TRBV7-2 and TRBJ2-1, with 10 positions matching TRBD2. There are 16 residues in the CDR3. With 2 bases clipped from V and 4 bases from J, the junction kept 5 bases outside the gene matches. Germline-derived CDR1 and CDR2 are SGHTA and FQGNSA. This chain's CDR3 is CASSLNSGGGYNEQFF. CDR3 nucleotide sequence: TGTGCCAGCAGCTTAAACAGCGGGGGGGGGTACAATGAGCAGTTCTTC.

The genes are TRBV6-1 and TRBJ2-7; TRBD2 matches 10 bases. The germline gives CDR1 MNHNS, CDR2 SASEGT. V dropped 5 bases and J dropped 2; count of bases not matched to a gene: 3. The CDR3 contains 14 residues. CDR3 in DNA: TGTGCCAGCAGTCGGACTAGCGGTACCTACGAGCAGTACTTC. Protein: CASSRTSGTYEQYF.

The CDR3 bases are TGTGCCAGCAGGAGACAGGCTAAGCACTATGGCTACACCTTC. Residues: CASRRQAKHYGYTF. The V gene is TRBV6-5, the J gene TRBJ1-2; the D gene is possibly TRBD1 (6 bases). There are 14 residues in the CDR3. CDR1 MNHEY and CDR2 SVGAGI come from the germline V gene. V lost 6 bases and J 3 bases, leaving 14 bases between the germline ends.

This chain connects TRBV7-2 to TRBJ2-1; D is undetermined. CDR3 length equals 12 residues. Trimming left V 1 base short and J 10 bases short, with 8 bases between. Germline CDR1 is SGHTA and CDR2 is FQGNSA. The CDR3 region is CASSLVGWEQFF. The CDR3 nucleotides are TGTGCCAGCAGCTTAGTCGGGTGGGAGCAGTTCTTC.

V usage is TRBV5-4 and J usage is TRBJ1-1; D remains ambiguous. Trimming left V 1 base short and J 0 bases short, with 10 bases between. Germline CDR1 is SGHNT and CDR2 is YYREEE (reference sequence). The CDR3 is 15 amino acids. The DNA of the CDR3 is TGTGCCAGCAGCTTGAACGGGGTTCTGAACACTGAAGCTTTCTTT. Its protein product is CASSLNGVLNTEAFF.

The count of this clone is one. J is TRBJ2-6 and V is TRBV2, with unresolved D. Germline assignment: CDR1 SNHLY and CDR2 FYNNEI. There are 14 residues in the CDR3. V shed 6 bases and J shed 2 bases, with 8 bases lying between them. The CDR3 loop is CASSASTGANVLTF. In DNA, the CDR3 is TGTGCCAGCAGCGCTAGTACTGGGGCCAACGTCCTGACTTTC. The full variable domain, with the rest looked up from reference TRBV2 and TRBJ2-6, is EPEVTQTPSHQVTQMGQEVILRCVPISNHLYFYWYRQILGQKVEFLVSFYNNEISEKSEIFDDQFSVERPDGSNFTLKIRSTKLEDSAMYFCASSASTGANVLTFGAGSRLTVL.

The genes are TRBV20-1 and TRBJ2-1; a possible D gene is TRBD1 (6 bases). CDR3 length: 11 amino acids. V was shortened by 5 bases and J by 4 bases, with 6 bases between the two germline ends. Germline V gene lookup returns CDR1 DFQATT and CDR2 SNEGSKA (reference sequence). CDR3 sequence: CSADRYNEQFF. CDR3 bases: TGCAGTGCTGACAGGTACAATGAGCAGTTCTTC.

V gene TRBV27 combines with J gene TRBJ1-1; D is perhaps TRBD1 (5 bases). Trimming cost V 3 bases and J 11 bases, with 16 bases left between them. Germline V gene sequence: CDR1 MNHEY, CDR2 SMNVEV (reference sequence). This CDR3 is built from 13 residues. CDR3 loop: CASSFRPGGGAFF. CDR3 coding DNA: TGTGCCAGCAGTTTTCGTCCGGGGGGTGGGGCTTTCTTT.

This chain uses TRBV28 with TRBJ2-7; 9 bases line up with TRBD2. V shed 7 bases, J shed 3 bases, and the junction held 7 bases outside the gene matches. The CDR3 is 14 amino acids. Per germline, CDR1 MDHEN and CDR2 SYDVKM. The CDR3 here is CASKTSGKLYEQYF. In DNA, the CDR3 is TGTGCCAGCAAGACTAGCGGTAAACTCTACGAGCAGTACTTC.

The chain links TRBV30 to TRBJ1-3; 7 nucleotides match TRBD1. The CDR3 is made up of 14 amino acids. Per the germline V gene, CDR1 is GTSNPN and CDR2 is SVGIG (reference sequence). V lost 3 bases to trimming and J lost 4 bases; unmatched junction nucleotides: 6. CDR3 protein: CAWRQGFLGNTIYF. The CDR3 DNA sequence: TGTGCCTGGAGACAGGGGTTTCTAGGAAACACCATATATTTT.

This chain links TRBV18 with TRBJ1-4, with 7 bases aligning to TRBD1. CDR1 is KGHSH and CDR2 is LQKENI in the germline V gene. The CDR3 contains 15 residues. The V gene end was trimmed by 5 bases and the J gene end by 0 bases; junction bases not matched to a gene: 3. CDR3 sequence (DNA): TGTGCCAGCTCAGAAGGACAGGCAACTAATGAAAAACTGTTTTTT. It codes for CASSEGQATNEKLFF.

In DNA, the CDR3 is TGTGCCAGTACCCGACAGGGGGACACCGGGGAGCTGTTTTTT. Amino acid sequence: CASTRQGDTGELFF. V and J are TRBV19 and TRBJ2-2; the match to TRBD1 covers 9 bases. The CDR3 loop spans 14 amino acids. CDR1 and CDR2 from the germline V gene are LNHDA and SQIVND (reference sequence). V lost 7 bases to trimming and J lost 3 bases; unmatched junction nucleotides: 3.

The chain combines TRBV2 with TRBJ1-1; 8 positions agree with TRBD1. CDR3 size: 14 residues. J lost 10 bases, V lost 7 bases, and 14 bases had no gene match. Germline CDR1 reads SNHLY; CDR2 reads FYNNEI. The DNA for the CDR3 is TGTGCCAGCAAAGCCCAACAGGGGGTTTACTCAGCTTTCTTT. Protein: CASKAQQGVYSAFF.

The CDR3 DNA sequence: TGCGCCAGCAGCTTGGGGACGGGAGGGCCCACAGATACGCAGTATTTT. Its protein product is CASSLGTGGPTDTQYF. The rearrangement joins TRBV5-1 to TRBJ2-3; the match to TRBD2 covers 8 bases. V was pared by 0 bases and J by 2 bases, with 5 bases of the junction left unmatched. Per the germline V gene, CDR1 is SGHRS and CDR2 is YFSETQ. CDR3 length: 16 amino acids.